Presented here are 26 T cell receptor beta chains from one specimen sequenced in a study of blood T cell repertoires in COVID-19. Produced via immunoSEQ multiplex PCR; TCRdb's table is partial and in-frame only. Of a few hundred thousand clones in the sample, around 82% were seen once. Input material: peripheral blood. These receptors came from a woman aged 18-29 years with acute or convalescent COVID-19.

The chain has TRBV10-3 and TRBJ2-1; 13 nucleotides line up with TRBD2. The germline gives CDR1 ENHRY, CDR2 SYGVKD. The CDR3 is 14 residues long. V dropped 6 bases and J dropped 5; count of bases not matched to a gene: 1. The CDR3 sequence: CAISGLAGDNEQFF. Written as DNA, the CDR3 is TGTGCCATCAGCGGACTAGCGGGGGACAATGAGCAGTTCTTC.

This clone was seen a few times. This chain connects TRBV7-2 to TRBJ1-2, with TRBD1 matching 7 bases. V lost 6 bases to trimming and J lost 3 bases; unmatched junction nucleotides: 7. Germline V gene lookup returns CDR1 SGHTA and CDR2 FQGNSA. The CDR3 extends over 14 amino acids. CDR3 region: CASRNEQGHYGYTF. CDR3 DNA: TGTGCCAGCAGGAACGAACAGGGGCACTATGGCTACACCTTC.

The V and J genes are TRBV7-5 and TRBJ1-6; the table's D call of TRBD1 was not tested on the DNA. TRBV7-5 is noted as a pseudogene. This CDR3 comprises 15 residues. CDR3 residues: CARSPQGAHNSPLHF. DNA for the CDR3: TGTGCCAGAAGCCCTCAGGGGGCACACAATTCACCCCTCCACTTT.

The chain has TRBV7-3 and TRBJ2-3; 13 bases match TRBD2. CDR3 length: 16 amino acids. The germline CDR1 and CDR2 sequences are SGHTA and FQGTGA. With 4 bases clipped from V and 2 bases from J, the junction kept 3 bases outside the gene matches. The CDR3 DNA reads TGTGCCAGCAGCTCCGGGACTAGCGGGAACACAGATACGCAGTATTTT. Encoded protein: CASSSGTSGNTDTQYF.

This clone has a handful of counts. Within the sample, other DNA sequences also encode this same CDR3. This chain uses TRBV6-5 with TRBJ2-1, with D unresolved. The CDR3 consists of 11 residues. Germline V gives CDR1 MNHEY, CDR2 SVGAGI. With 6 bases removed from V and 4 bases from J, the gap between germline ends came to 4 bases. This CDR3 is CASSLYNEQFF. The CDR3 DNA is TGTGCCAGCAGCCTATACAATGAGCAGTTCTTC.

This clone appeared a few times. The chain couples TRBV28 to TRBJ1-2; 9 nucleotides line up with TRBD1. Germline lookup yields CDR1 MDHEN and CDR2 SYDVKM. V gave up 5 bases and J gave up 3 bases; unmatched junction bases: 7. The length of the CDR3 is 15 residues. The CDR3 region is CASSPGQGLYYGYTF. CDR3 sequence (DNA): TGTGCCAGCAGTCCCGGACAGGGGCTCTACTATGGCTACACCTTC.

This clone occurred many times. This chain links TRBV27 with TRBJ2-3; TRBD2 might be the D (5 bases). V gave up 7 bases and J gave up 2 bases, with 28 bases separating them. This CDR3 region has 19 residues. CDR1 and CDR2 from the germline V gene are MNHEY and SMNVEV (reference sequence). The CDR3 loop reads CASTSRALPAGGVTDTQYF. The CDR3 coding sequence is TGTGCCAGCACTTCGCGGGCTCTTCCGGCGGGTGGAGTCACAGATACGCAGTATTTT.

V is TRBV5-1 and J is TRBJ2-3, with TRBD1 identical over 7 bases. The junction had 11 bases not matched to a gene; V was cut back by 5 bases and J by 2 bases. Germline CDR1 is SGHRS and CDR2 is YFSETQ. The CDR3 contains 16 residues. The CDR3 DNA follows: TGCGCCAGCAGTCCGGGACGGGACAGCAACACAGATACGCAGTATTTT. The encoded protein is CASSPGRDSNTDTQYF.

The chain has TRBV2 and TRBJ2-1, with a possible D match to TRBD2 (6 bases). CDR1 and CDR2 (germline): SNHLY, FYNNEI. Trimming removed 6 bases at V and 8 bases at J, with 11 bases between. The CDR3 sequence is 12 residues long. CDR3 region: CASRGERDEQFF. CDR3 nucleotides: TGTGCCAGCAGGGGTGAGCGGGATGAGCAGTTCTTC.

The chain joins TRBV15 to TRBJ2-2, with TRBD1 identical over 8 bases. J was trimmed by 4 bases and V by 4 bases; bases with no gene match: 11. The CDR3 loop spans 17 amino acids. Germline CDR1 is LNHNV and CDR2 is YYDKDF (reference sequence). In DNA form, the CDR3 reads TGTGCCACCAGCATAAACCCGGGACAGGATTTCACCGGGGAGCTGTTTTTT. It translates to CATSINPGQDFTGELFF.

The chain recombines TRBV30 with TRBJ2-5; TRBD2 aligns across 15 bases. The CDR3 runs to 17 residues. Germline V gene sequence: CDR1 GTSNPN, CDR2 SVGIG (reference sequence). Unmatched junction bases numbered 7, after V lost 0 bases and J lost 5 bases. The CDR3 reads CAWSVGLAGGRRETQYF. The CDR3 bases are TGTGCCTGGAGTGTCGGACTAGCGGGAGGGCGAAGGGAGACCCAGTACTTC.

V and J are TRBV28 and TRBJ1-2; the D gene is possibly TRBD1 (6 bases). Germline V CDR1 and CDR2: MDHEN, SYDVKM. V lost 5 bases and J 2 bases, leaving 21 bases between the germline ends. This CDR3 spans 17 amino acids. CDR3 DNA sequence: TGTGCCAGCAGTGTCCCGCCTGCAGGGGATTCGAACTATGGCTACACCTTC. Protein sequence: CASSVPPAGDSNYGYTF.

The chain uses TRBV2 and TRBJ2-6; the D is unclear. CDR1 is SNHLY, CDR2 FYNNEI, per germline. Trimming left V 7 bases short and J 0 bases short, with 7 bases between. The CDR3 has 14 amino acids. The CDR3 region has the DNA TGTGCCAGCATGGCAGACTCTGGGGCCAACGTCCTGACTTTC. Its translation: CASMADSGANVLTF.

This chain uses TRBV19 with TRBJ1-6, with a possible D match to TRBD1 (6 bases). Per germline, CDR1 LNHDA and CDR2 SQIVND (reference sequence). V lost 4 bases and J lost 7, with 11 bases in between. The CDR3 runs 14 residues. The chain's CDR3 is CASSTGGGNSPLHF. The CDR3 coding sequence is TGTGCCAGTAGTACGGGGGGCGGAAATTCACCCCTCCACTTT.

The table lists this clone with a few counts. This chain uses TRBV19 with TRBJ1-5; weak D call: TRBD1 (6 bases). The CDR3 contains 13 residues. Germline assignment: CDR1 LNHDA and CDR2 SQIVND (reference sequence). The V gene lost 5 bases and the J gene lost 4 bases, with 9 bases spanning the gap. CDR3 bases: TGTGCCAGTAGTCCAGGGGTTAATCAGCCCCAGCATTTT. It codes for CASSPGVNQPQHF.

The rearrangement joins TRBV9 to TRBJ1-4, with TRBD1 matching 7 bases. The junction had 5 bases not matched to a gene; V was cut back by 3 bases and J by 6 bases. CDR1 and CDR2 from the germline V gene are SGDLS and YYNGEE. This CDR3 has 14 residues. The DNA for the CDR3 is TGTGCCAGCAGCGCCGGACAGGCTTATGAAAAACTGTTTTTT. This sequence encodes CASSAGQAYEKLFF.

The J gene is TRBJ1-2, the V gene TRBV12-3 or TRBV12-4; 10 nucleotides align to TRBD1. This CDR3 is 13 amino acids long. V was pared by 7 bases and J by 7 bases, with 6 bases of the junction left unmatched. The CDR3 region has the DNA TGTGCCAGCACCCGGACAGGGGGTGGTGGCTACACCTTC. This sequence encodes CASTRTGGGGYTF.

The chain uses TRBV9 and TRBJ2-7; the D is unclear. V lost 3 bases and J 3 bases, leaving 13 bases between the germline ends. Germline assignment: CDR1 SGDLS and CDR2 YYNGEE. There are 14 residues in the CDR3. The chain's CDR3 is CASSALDKSYEQYF. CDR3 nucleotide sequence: TGTGCCAGCAGCGCCCTCGACAAAAGCTACGAGCAGTACTTC.

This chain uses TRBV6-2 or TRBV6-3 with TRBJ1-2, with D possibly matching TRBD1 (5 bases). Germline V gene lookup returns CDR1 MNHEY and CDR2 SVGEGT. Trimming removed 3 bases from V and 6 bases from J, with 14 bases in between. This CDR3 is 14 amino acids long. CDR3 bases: TGTGCCAGCAGTTATGGCGTTAAAGGGGATGGCTACACCTTC. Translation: CASSYGVKGDGYTF.

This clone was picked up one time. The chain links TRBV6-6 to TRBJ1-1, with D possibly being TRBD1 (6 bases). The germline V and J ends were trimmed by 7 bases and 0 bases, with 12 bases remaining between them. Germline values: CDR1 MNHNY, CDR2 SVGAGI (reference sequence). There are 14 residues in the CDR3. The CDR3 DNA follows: TGTGCCAGCAACATACAGGGTATGAACACTGAAGCTTTCTTT. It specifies CASNIQGMNTEAFF.

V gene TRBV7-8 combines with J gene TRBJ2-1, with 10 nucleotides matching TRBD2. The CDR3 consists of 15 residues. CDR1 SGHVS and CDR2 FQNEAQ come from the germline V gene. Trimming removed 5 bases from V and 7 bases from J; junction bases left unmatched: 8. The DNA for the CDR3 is TGTGCCAGCAGCACCATCCCTAGCGGGGGAAATGAGCAGTTCTTC. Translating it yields CASSTIPSGGNEQFF.

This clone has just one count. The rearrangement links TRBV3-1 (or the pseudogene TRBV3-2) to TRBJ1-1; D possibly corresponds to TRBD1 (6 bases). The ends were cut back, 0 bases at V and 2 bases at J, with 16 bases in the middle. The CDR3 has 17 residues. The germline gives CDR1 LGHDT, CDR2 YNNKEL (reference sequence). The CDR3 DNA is TGTGCCAGCAGCCAAGATATAGCGGGACACCCAAACACTGAAGCTTTCTTT. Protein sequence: CASSQDIAGHPNTEAFF.

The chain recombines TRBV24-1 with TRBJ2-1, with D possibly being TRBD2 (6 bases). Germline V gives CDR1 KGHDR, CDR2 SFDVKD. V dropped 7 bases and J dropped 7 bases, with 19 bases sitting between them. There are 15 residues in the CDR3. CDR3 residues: CATSSRTAGPNEQFF. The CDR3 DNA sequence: TGTGCCACCAGCTCCAGAACGGCGGGGCCAAATGAGCAGTTCTTC.

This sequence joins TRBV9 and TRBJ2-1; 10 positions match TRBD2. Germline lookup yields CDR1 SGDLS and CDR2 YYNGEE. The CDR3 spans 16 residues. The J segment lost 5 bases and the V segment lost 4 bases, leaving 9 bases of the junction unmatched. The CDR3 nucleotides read TGTGCCAGCAGCTTTACCGGGACTAGCGTTAACAATGAGCAGTTCTTC. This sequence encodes CASSFTGTSVNNEQFF.

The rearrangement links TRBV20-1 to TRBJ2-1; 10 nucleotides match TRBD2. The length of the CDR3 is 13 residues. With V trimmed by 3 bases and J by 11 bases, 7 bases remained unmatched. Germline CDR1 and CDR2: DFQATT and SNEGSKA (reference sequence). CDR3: CSASIPSGGKQFF. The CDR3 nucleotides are TGCAGTGCTAGTATTCCTAGCGGGGGAAAGCAGTTCTTC.

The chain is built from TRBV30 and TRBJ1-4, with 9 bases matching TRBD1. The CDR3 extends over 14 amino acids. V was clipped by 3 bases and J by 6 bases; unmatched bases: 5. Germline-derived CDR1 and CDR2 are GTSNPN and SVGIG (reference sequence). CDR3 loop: CAWSPGTGYEKLFF. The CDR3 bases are TGTGCCTGGAGCCCGGGGACAGGGTATGAAAAACTGTTTTTT.